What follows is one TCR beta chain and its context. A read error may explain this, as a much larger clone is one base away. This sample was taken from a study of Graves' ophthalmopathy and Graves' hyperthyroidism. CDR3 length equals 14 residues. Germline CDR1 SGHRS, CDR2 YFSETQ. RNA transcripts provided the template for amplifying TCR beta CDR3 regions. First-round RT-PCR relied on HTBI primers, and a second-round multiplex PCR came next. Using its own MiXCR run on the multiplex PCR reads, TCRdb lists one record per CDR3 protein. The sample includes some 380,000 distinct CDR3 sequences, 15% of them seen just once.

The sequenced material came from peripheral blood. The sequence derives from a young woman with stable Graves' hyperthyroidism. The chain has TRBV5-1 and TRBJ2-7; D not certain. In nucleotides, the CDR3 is TGCGCCATCAGCTTGGCGGCAGCCTCGTACGAGCAGTACTTC. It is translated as CAISLAAASYEQYF.